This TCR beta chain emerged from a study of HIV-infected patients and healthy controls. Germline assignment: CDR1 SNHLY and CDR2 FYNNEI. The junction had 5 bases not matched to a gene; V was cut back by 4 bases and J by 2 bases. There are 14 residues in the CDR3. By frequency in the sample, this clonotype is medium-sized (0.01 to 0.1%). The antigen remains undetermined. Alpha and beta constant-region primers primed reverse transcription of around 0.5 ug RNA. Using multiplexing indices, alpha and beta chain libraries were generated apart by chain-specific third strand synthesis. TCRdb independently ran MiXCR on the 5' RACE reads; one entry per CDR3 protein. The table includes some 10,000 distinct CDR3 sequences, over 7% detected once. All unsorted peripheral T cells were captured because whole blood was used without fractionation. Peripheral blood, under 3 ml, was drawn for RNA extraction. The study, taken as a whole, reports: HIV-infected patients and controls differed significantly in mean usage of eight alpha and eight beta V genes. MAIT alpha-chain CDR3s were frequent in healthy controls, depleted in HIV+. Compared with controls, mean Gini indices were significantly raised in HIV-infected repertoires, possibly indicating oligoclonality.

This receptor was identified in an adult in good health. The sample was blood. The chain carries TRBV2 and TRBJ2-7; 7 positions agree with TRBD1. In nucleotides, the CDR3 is TGTGCCAGCAGTGTAACAGGGGCCGCCTACGAGCAGTACTTC. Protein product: CASSVTGAAYEQYF.